This T cell receptor beta chain stems from a study of blood T cells in healthy people across ages. V was cut by 5 bases and J by 4 bases, with 17 bases left in between. This CDR3 comprises 14 residues. CDR1 is SQVTM and CDR2 is ANQGSEA in the germline V gene. This clonotype appeared a single time. Its antigen is as yet unknown. Through a sample-barcoded 5' primer and a J-beta primer mix, a second PCR was run for roughly 7 to 12 cycles. Every single cDNA molecule received a tag from a template-switch adaptor with 12 random nucleotides. TCRdb re-called the 5' RACE reads with MiXCR, one entry per CDR3 protein. The sample holds approximately 940,000 distinct CDR3 sequences, about 44% seen once. Study-wide results and limits: It was the long-lived donors that had more naive CD4+ cells and higher diversity than aged donors. Because donor CMV status was unknown, expanded clonotype changes were possibly confounded.

Each donor supplied about 9.6 milliliters of peripheral blood. Sequenced material: blood. The receptor's source is a man aged 30-40 years in good health. The rearrangement joins TRBV29-1 to TRBJ1-1, with a tentative D call TRBD1 (6 bases). The CDR3 bases are TGCAGCGTTTCGATACAGGGTATTGGCACTGAAGCTTTCTTT. It codes for CSVSIQGIGTEAFF.